Sequencing of this T cell receptor (beta chain) was carried out in a study of neurological immune-mediated disorders. This clonotype was observed a handful of times. A much larger clonotype is one base distant, so this may be a read error. TCRdb reprocessed the 5' RACE reads with MiXCR, giving one entry per CDR3 protein. The sample includes approximately 74,000 distinct CDR3 sequences, roughly 5% seen only once; the top ten take approximately 7%. The sample taken for sequencing was PBMCs. The clonotype comes from a man in his late teens or twenties with multiple sclerosis.

The CDR3 sequence is CSASPTRGSYEQYF. The CDR3 nucleotides are TGCAGTGCTAGTCCGACTAGAGGATCCTACGAGCAGTACTTC. The chain links TRBV20-1 to TRBJ2-7; tentatively, D is TRBD2 (6 bases). Germline CDR1 and CDR2: DFQATT and SNEGSKA (reference sequence). The CDR3 runs to 14 residues. V shed 3 bases and J shed 1 base, with 13 bases lying between them.